The following is a TCR beta chain sequence with its context. The antigen this receptor binds is unknown. No clone much larger than this one lies a single base away; base qualities are absent. Peripheral blood CD8+ and CD4+ T cells from healthy donors, Susac syndrome patients and multiple sclerosis patients were profiled by high-throughput TCR beta sequencing. Treatment-naive patients with stable or active relapsing-remitting disease fulfilling revised McDonald criteria were used as multiple sclerosis controls. Bulk CD8+ and CD4+ T cells were purified by magnetic negative isolation, while CD8+ TEMRA cells were enriched using FACS. Blood was drawn into EDTA tubes, processed within 24 hours, and PBMCs were isolated by density gradient centrifugation. PBMCs intended for TCR sequencing were frozen in liquid nitrogen and were later thawed in a 37 degrees C water bath. Purity of sorted or isolated CD4+, CD8+ and CD8+ TEMRA cells was at least 90%.

RNA was extracted with the RNeasy kit and 0.5 to 1 ug was reverse transcribed using random hexamers. TCR beta CDR3 regions were amplified with the immunoSEQ multiplex PCR assay covering 54 Vbeta and 13 Jbeta segments. PCR amplification bias was corrected by using a synthetic template baseline for primer optimization and computational correction. Under the source paper's analysis protocol: Reads were annotated to V, D and J genes according to IMGT and were analyzed with immunoSEQ Analyzer, with only productive sequences retained. To calculate clonality, Shannon entropy was normalized by log2 of the number of productive unique sequences and then subtracted from one. For each patient and control, public and private clones were evaluated among the 100 most prevalent clones. Clones were defined as Susac-specific when absent from the healthy and MS cohorts, from approximately 970 published viral clones and from other ImmuneACCESS disease sequences. TCRdb trimmed public reads at Q25 via fastp, called clones via MiXCR and kept in-frame beta chains. Rows with a matching CDR3 protein are joined into one entry that keeps the most common DNA and genes. These V and J calls are TCRdb output, not the study's own analysis. In this sample the table shows some 220,000 distinct CDR3 sequences, about 95% of which occur a single time. The ten largest clones take up 0.085% to 0.095% of the sample.

Reading from cysteine to phenylalanine, the CDR3 counts 13 amino acids. Only the CDR3 portion is preserved as DNA: 39 bases, with reading frame beginning at the first base. Trimming at the junction amounts to 5 bases on V and 10 bases on J, and the germline ends lie 20 bases apart. CDR1 GTSNPN and CDR2 SVGIG are derived from the germline V gene (reference sequence). The sample originates from a study of CD8 T cells in Susac syndrome (dated by TCRdb to the late 2010s). About the full investigation: The study used repertoire sequencing to test whether antigen drove CD8+ T cell activation and differentiation in Susac syndrome.

Summary of the overall study and its limitations: The number of individuals in the TCR sequencing and HLA analysis was recognized as being relatively small.

The chain was built from TRBV30 and TRBJ2-5; the D region is possibly TRBD1 or TRBD2, each matching across 5 bases. Sequencing was done on a sample of CD4+ T cells from PBMCs. The sequence was obtained from a human donor with multiple sclerosis. Here the CDR3 is given as CAWGGDGPWDQYF. The DNA is as follows: TGTGCCTGGGGGGGAGATGGACCATGGGACCAGTACTTC.